Listed here are 15 T cell receptor beta chains from one sample, sequenced in a study of shared clonotypes between healthy human individuals. Generated by immunoSEQ multiplex PCR, the TCRdb table keeps only in-frame clones and is missing some. Seen here are about 470,000 clones, around 79% observed once, and the top ten hold less than 15%. Sequencing was done on a sample of PBMCs. The receptors shown here come from a woman between 40 and 55 years old in good health. Some clones in this sample may be carry-over from other donors' samples.

The chain recombines TRBV28 with TRBJ2-5; 11 bases fit TRBD2. CDR1 and CDR2 from the germline V gene are MDHEN and SYDVKM. The V gene end was trimmed by 8 bases and the J gene end by 2 bases; junction bases not matched to a gene: 7. The CDR3 runs 15 residues. CDR3 residues: CASRGTSGWQETQYF. CDR3 coding DNA: TGTGCCAGCCGAGGGACTAGCGGATGGCAAGAGACCCAGTACTTC.

This clone was seen more than once but under ten times. J is TRBJ2-7 and V is TRBV7-8; D may be TRBD1 (6 bases). The CDR3 sequence is 13 residues long. Trimming removed 5 bases at V and 2 bases at J, with 10 bases between. Germline V gene data show CDR1 as SGHVS and CDR2 as FQNEAQ. The CDR3 nucleotides read TGTGCCAGCAGCCCCAACAGGGCCTACGAGCAGTACTTC. Protein: CASSPNRAYEQYF.

The chain is built from TRBV5-5 and TRBJ1-2; 11 bases line up with TRBD1. V was pared by 4 bases and J by 8 bases, with 7 bases of the junction left unmatched. The V gene's germline CDR1 is SGHKS and CDR2 YYEKEE (reference sequence). This CDR3 comprises 14 residues. CDR3 loop: CASSKDRGRWGYTF. The CDR3 nucleotides read TGTGCCAGCAGCAAGGACAGGGGGCGATGGGGCTACACCTTC.

The chain employs TRBV28 and TRBJ2-6; 15 positions agree with TRBD2. The CDR3 length is 19 residues. Trimming cost V 6 bases and J 1 base; bases outside gene matches: 7. Germline V CDR1 and CDR2: MDHEN, SYDVKM. The CDR3 spells CASSRPGLAGGSGANVLTF. The CDR3 DNA sequence: TGTGCCAGCAGCCGGCCGGGACTAGCGGGAGGTTCTGGGGCCAACGTCCTGACTTTC.

The V gene is TRBV5-4, the J gene TRBJ2-7, with D perhaps given as TRBD1 or TRBD2 (6 bases each). The CDR3 contains 15 residues. Trimming left V 0 bases short and J 0 bases short, with 10 bases between. From germline, CDR1 is SGHNT and CDR2 YYREEE (reference sequence). This CDR3 reads CASSLAGAPSYEQYF. As DNA, the CDR3 is TGTGCCAGCAGCTTGGCGGGGGCCCCCTCCTACGAGCAGTACTTC.

The genes are TRBV5-1 and TRBJ2-7; 8 nucleotides agree with TRBD2. CDR1 is SGHRS, CDR2 YFSETQ, per germline. Losses at the gene ends were 3 bases for V and 0 bases for J; bases not matched to a gene: 5. CDR3 length: 15 residues. CDR3 nucleotides: TGCGCCAGCAGCTCCATAGCGGGATACTCCTACGAGCAGTACTTC. Translating gives CASSSIAGYSYEQYF.

The chain joins TRBV2 to TRBJ1-3; D unresolved. Germline V gives CDR1 SNHLY, CDR2 FYNNEI. V gave up 9 bases and J gave up 4 bases, with 13 bases separating them. There are 13 residues in the CDR3. The CDR3 DNA reads as TGTGCCAGGGCATCGGAGGTCGGAAACACCATATATTTT. Translated, it gives CARASEVGNTIYF.

This chain joins TRBV25-1 and TRBJ2-3, with D unclear. Germline V CDR1 and CDR2: MGHDK, SYGVNS. The V end lost 2 bases, the J end lost 3 bases, and 6 bases lay between the germline ends. The CDR3 is 13 amino acids. The DNA for the CDR3 is TGTGCCAGCAGTGAAGGCGGTACAGATACGCAGTATTTT. Protein sequence: CASSEGGTDTQYF.

The rearrangement uses TRBV5-1 and TRBJ1-5; D is possibly TRBD1 (5 bases). V was clipped by 2 bases and J by 6 bases, with 12 bases between them. Germline V gene lookup returns CDR1 SGHRS and CDR2 YFSETQ. This CDR3 contains 14 residues. The CDR3 nucleotides are TGCGCCAGCAGCTTAGGGACGGGCGCTCAGCCCCAGCATTTT. Its protein is CASSLGTGAQPQHF. The whole variable domain, remainder taken from reference TRBV5-1 and TRBJ1-5, is KAGVTQTPRYLIKTRGQQVTLSCSPISGHRSVSWYQQTPGQGLQFLFEYFSETQRNKGNFPGRFSGRQFSNSRSEMNVSTLELGDSALYLCASSLGTGAQPQHFGDGTRLSIL.

The chain carries TRBV13 and TRBJ1-1; D remains unclear. CDR1 PRHDT and CDR2 FYEKMQ come from the germline V gene (reference sequence). V shed 3 bases and J shed 2 bases, with 10 bases lying between them. This CDR3 spans 14 amino acids. Here the CDR3 DNA reads TGTGCCAGCAGCTTGCCTCCGGCTAACACTGAAGCTTTCTTT. Encoded protein: CASSLPPANTEAFF.

The chain couples TRBV7-2 to TRBJ2-5; D assignment may be TRBD1 or TRBD2 (5 bases each). V lost 5 bases and J lost 7, with 17 bases in between. The CDR3 sequence is 14 residues long. The germline CDR1 and CDR2 sequences are SGHTA and FQGNSA. CDR3 residues: CASSLGLPGATQYF. The DNA of the CDR3 is TGTGCCAGCAGCCTGGGGCTCCCCGGGGCGACCCAGTACTTC.

About this clone: Within the sample, other DNA sequences also encode this same CDR3. V is TRBV28 and J is TRBJ1-5; D possibly corresponds to TRBD1 (6 bases). From germline, CDR1 is MDHEN and CDR2 SYDVKM. The length of the CDR3 is 12 residues. Deletions cut 6 bases from V and 7 bases from J, with 10 bases between. CDR3 in DNA: TGTGCCAGCAGGGGGGGCGGCCAGCCCCAGCATTTT. Translated, it gives CASRGGGQPQHF.

This rearrangement joins TRBV19 to TRBJ1-5, with 8 bases identical to TRBD1. Losses at the gene ends were 5 bases for V and 4 bases for J; bases not matched to a gene: 4. The CDR3 length is 14 residues. Germline CDR1 LNHDA, CDR2 SQIVND (reference sequence). The chain's CDR3 is CASSQDRENQPQHF. The CDR3 DNA reads as TGTGCCAGTAGTCAGGACAGGGAGAATCAGCCCCAGCATTTT. The full variable domain, completed using reference TRBV19 and TRBJ1-5, is DGGITQSPKYLFRKEGQNVTLSCEQNLNHDAMYWYRQDPGQGLRLIYYSQIVNDFQKGDIAEGYSVSREKKESFPLTVTSAQKNPTAFYLCASSQDRENQPQHFGDGTRLSIL.

The V and J genes are TRBV7-9 and TRBJ2-5, with 10 bases fitting TRBD2. The V gene's germline CDR1 is SEHNR and CDR2 FQNEAQ (reference sequence). This CDR3 is built from 19 residues. V shed 1 base, J shed 0 bases, and the junction held 11 bases outside the gene matches. CDR3 amino acids: CASSLGGLAGATYQETQYF. The DNA of the CDR3 is TGTGCCAGCAGCTTAGGGGGGCTAGCGGGAGCGACGTACCAAGAGACCCAGTACTTC.

The J gene is TRBJ2-3, the V gene TRBV28, with 8 bases that match TRBD2. The CDR3 length is 13 residues. V shed 6 bases, J shed 3 bases, and the junction held 2 bases outside the gene matches. Germline CDR1 is MDHEN and CDR2 is SYDVKM. The CDR3 here is CASRERGTDTQYF. The DNA of the CDR3 is TGTGCCAGCAGAGAGCGGGGGACAGATACGCAGTATTTT.